A single sample gave rise to the 18 T cell receptor beta chains below, sequenced in a study of T cell changes during pregnancy in multiple sclerosis. Here immunoSEQ multiplex PCR was the method, and the copy in TCRdb shows in-frame clones only, minus some. The sample yields some 46,000 clones, more than 85% seen once. Sequenced here: CD4+ T cells from peripheral blood mononuclear cells, sampled after pregnancy. The receptors were sampled from a female donor with multiple sclerosis, enrolled in a pregnancy study.

The chain recombines TRBV5-1 with TRBJ2-1; 10 bases line up with TRBD2. The ends lost 2 bases at V and 5 bases at J; junction bases unmatched: 1. CDR1 is SGHRS and CDR2 is YFSETQ in the germline V gene. This CDR3 contains 14 residues. The CDR3 coding sequence is TGCGCCAGCAGCTTAGGACTAGCGGACAATGAGCAGTTCTTC. Translated: CASSLGLADNEQFF.

V usage is TRBV27 and J usage is TRBJ2-6, with TRBD1 as a possible D gene (6 bases). Germline CDR1 is MNHEY and CDR2 is SMNVEV (reference sequence). Trimming removed 3 bases at V and 2 bases at J, with 11 bases between. There are 16 residues in the CDR3. CDR3: CASSFGRGAGANVLTF. The CDR3, as DNA: TGTGCCAGCAGTTTCGGCAGGGGAGCTGGGGCCAACGTCCTGACTTTC.

The V and J genes are TRBV2 and TRBJ2-3; 9 bases are a match to TRBD1. CDR1 SNHLY and CDR2 FYNNEI come from the germline V gene. V lost 4 bases, J lost 6 bases, and 5 bases stayed unmatched. The CDR3 runs to 14 residues. The CDR3 here is CASSVDRGVDTQYF. CDR3 DNA sequence: TGTGCCAGCAGTGTGGACAGGGGCGTGGATACGCAGTATTTT.

The V and J genes are TRBV5-1 and TRBJ1-1, with 9 nucleotides matching TRBD1. J lost 5 bases, V lost 4 bases, and 6 bases had no gene match. Per germline, CDR1 SGHRS and CDR2 YFSETQ. The CDR3 sequence is 14 residues long. CDR3 nucleotides: TGCGCCAGCAGCCCGGGACAGGGCCGAACTGAAGCTTTCTTT. Translated: CASSPGQGRTEAFF.

V and J are TRBV29-1 and TRBJ1-1, with TRBD1 matching 7 bases. V lost 7 bases, J lost 9 bases, and 14 bases stayed unmatched. CDR3 size: 13 residues. Germline CDR1 is SQVTM and CDR2 is ANQGSEA. The CDR3 sequence: CSAATGPLYKAFF. For the CDR3, the DNA is TGCAGCGCCGCGACAGGGCCACTTTATAAAGCTTTCTTT.

The chain couples TRBV5-1 to TRBJ1-1; D unclear. Germline loops: CDR1 SGHRS, CDR2 YFSETQ. Deletions cut 4 bases from V and 3 bases from J, with 13 bases between. This CDR3 region has 14 residues. CDR3 in DNA: TGCGCCAGCAGCCAACACGGAGAGGACACTGAAGCTTTCTTT. Residues: CASSQHGEDTEAFF.

Note on this clone: The sample has other DNA sequences that encode this CDR3 too. This chain links TRBV29-1 with TRBJ1-2; D is ambiguous. Trimming shortened V by 4 bases and J by 0 bases, and 6 bases separated the two germline ends. Germline values: CDR1 SQVTM, CDR2 ANQGSEA. The length of the CDR3 is 12 residues. CDR3 amino acids: CSVGGANYGYTF. In nucleotides, the CDR3 is TGCAGCGTTGGGGGAGCTAACTATGGCTACACCTTC. Full variable domain (outside the CDR3, taken from reference TRBV29-1 and TRBJ1-2): SAVISQKPSRDICQRGTSLTIQCQVDSQVTMMFWYRQQPGQSLTLIATANQGSEATYESGFVIDKFPISRPNLTFSTLTVSNMSPEDSSIYLCSVGGANYGYTFGSGTRLTVV.

V usage is TRBV5-1 and J usage is TRBJ2-3, with a possible D match to TRBD2 (7 bases). CDR1 is SGHRS, CDR2 YFSETQ, per germline. The V gene lost 6 bases and the J gene lost 3 bases, with 17 bases spanning the gap. CDR3 length: 15 residues. CDR3 nucleotides: TGCGCCAGCACTTTAAGGGGGGGAAAGACAGATACGCAGTATTTT. This codes for CASTLRGGKTDTQYF.

V usage is TRBV4-2 and J usage is TRBJ1-2; the D is unclear. Germline V gives CDR1 LGHNA, CDR2 YNFKEQ. The CDR3 length is 14 residues. Deletions cut 1 base from V and 4 bases from J, with 10 bases between. The CDR3 sequence is CASSQVGGIYGYTF. The CDR3 DNA reads TGTGCCAGCAGCCAAGTTGGAGGGATCTATGGCTACACCTTC.

The rearrangement uses TRBV7-9 and TRBJ2-2, with TRBD1 identical over 7 bases. CDR3 size: 16 residues. Unmatched junction bases numbered 6, after V lost 4 bases and J lost 1 base. The germline V gene encodes CDR1 SEHNR and CDR2 FQNEAQ (reference sequence). CDR3 sequence (DNA): TGTGCCAGCAGCTCTCTACAGGGGCTGAACACCGGGGAGCTGTTTTTT. Translated, it gives CASSSLQGLNTGELFF.

The V gene is TRBV10-3, the J gene TRBJ2-2; 9 bases are a match to TRBD2. Germline V gene lookup returns CDR1 ENHRY and CDR2 SYGVKD. Unmatched junction bases numbered 10, after V lost 7 bases and J lost 4 bases. The CDR3 consists of 16 residues. CDR3 sequence: CAIKRREGSSTGELFF. The CDR3 DNA reads as TGTGCCATCAAGAGGCGGGAGGGATCCTCCACCGGGGAGCTGTTTTTT.

This chain joins TRBV19 and TRBJ1-2; 8 bases are shared with TRBD1. Germline-derived CDR1 and CDR2 are LNHDA and SQIVND (reference sequence). CDR3 length: 13 residues. With V trimmed by 5 bases and J by 5 bases, 4 bases remained unmatched. The CDR3 reads CASSLDREYGYTF. CDR3 coding DNA: TGTGCCAGTAGTCTGGACAGGGAGTATGGCTACACCTTC. Full variable domain (rest looked up from reference TRBV19 and TRBJ1-2): DGGITQSPKYLFRKEGQNVTLSCEQNLNHDAMYWYRQDPGQGLRLIYYSQIVNDFQKGDIAEGYSVSREKKESFPLTVTSAQKNPTAFYLCASSLDREYGYTFGSGTRLTVV.

The V call is TRBV7-9, the J call TRBJ2-1; 7 nucleotides agree with TRBD2. CDR1 SEHNR and CDR2 FQNEAQ come from the germline V gene (reference sequence). The V and J ends lost 2 bases and 4 bases, in that order; junction bases with no gene match: 5. The CDR3 is made up of 15 amino acids. DNA for the CDR3: TGTGCCAGCAGCTTAAGTGGGACTACATACAATGAGCAGTTCTTC. Protein sequence: CASSLSGTTYNEQFF.

This chain uses TRBV7-9 with TRBJ2-1; 11 bases are a match to TRBD2. J gave up 6 bases and V 2 bases, and 3 bases lay outside the gene matches. The CDR3 covers 15 residues. CDR1 is SEHNR and CDR2 is FQNEAQ in the germline V gene (reference sequence). The CDR3 reads CASSLKGTSGNEQFF. In nucleotides, the CDR3 is TGTGCCAGCAGCTTAAAAGGGACTAGCGGCAATGAGCAGTTCTTC.

For the CDR3, the DNA is TGTGCCAGTAGGACTTTAGGGACAGTTAGCAATCAGCCCCAGCATTTT. Translated, it gives CASRTLGTVSNQPQHF. The rearrangement uses TRBV19 and TRBJ1-5, with 7 bases aligning to TRBD1. From germline, CDR1 is LNHDA and CDR2 SQIVND (reference sequence). Trimming at V came to 6 bases and at J to 0 bases, leaving 8 bases not matched to a gene. The CDR3 has 16 residues.

The chain is built from TRBV30 and TRBJ2-3; perhaps TRBD1 as D (6 bases). CDR1 and CDR2 from the germline V gene are GTSNPN and SVGIG (reference sequence). Deletions cut 4 bases from V and 1 base from J, with 15 bases between. The length of the CDR3 is 15 residues. The CDR3 is CAWTTGRGGTDTQYF. Written as DNA, the CDR3 is TGTGCCTGGACCACAGGGCGAGGAGGCACAGATACGCAGTATTTT.

The CDR3 nucleotides are TGTGCCAGCAGCTTCCTATTAACGGGACTAGCAGGGACCGGGGAGCTGTTTTTT. It translates to CASSFLLTGLAGTGELFF. V and J are TRBV7-2 and TRBJ2-2; TRBD2 agrees at 9 bases. CDR3 length: 18 amino acids. CDR1 and CDR2 from the germline V gene are SGHTA and FQGNSA. J was trimmed by 5 bases and V by 3 bases; bases with no gene match: 13.

This sequence joins TRBV7-6 and TRBJ1-4; D is undetermined. Germline V gene lookup returns CDR1 SGHVS and CDR2 FNYEAQ. V lost 1 base and J 3 bases, leaving 15 bases between the germline ends. CDR3 length equals 17 residues. The CDR3 protein is CASSLERSGSSNEKLFF. DNA of the CDR3: TGTGCCAGCAGCTTAGAGAGGTCGGGGTCATCTAATGAAAAACTGTTTTTT.